Listed below are T cell receptor beta chains from one sample, sequenced in a study of spatial heterogeneity in lung cancer. TCRdb independently ran MiXCR on the 5' RACE reads; one entry per CDR3 protein. The sample includes around 87,000 distinct CDR3 sequences, about an eighth of them seen just once. Here the sequenced sample was PBMCs, taken at surgery. All receptors come from a male donor with early-stage non-small cell lung cancer. Both conserved end residues are part of each CDR3. The order of the fields is clone size, J gene, D gene, V gene, CDR3 protein, CDR3 DNA. A D gene is named only where the DNA matches it firmly. Expanded clones are given a class, and other clones once, few, many or no size at all.

clone size: few
J gene: TRBJ1-5
D gene: NA
V gene: TRBV20-1
CDR3 protein: CSARDSRGASNQPQHF
CDR3 DNA: TGCAGTGCTAGAGATTCTCGCGGGGCGAGCAATCAGCCCCAGCATTTT

clone size: few
J gene: TRBJ2-1
D gene: NA
V gene: TRBV12-3/TRBV12-4
CDR3 protein: CASSFGELSYNEQFF
CDR3 DNA: TGTGCCAGCAGTTTTGGGGAGTTGTCCTACAATGAGCAGTTCTTC

clone size: few
J gene: TRBJ1-1
D gene: NA
V gene: TRBV4-3
CDR3 protein: CASSQDYGKTEAFF
CDR3 DNA: TGCGCCAGCAGCCAAGATTACGGAAAGACTGAAGCTTTCTTT

clone size: few
J gene: TRBJ2-1
D gene: TRBD2
V gene: TRBV7-3
CDR3 protein: CASSLTPSGEQFF
CDR3 DNA: TGTGCCAGCAGCTTAACCCCTAGCGGTGAGCAGTTCTTC

clone size: NA
J gene: TRBJ2-5
D gene: TRBD1
V gene: TRBV28
CDR3 protein: CASRIGTGVQTQYF
CDR3 DNA: TGTGCCAGCAGAATTGGGACAGGGGTCCAGACCCAGTACTTC

clone size: few
J gene: TRBJ2-2
D gene: TRBD1
V gene: TRBV10-2
CDR3 protein: CASSEMGTGTTGELFF
CDR3 DNA: TGCGCCAGCAGTGAAATGGGGACAGGGACCACCGGGGAGCTGTTTTTT

clone size: NA
J gene: TRBJ2-2
D gene: NA
V gene: TRBV5-5
CDR3 protein: CASGRGAPSTGELFF
CDR3 DNA: TGTGCCAGCGGCCGGGGTGCCCCCAGCACCGGGGAGCTGTTTTTT

clone size: NA
J gene: TRBJ2-3
D gene: NA
V gene: TRBV9
CDR3 protein: CASTLEGTDTQYF
CDR3 DNA: TGTGCCAGCACCCTCGAGGGCACAGATACGCAGTATTTT

clone size: few
J gene: TRBJ2-1
D gene: TRBD2
V gene: TRBV27
CDR3 protein: CASSLVASGRREQFF
CDR3 DNA: TGTGCCAGCAGTTTAGTTGCTAGCGGGAGACGAGAGCAGTTCTTC

clone size: NA
J gene: TRBJ1-5
D gene: TRBD1
V gene: TRBV28
CDR3 protein: CASSLNQGGNQPQHF
CDR3 DNA: TGTGCCAGCAGTTTGAATCAGGGGGGCAATCAGCCCCAGCATTTT

clone size: few
J gene: TRBJ1-2
D gene: NA
V gene: TRBV7-9
CDR3 protein: CASSLTGTQGHYGYTF
CDR3 DNA: TGTGCCAGCAGCCTTACCGGGACCCAAGGTCACTATGGCTACACCTTC

clone size: many
J gene: TRBJ2-5
D gene: TRBD2
V gene: TRBV28
CDR3 protein: CASRLEREELETQYF
CDR3 DNA: TGTGCCAGCAGACTAGAGCGGGAGGAATTGGAGACCCAGTACTTC

clone size: NA
J gene: TRBJ1-4
D gene: NA
V gene: TRBV19
CDR3 protein: CASKVNENEKLFF
CDR3 DNA: TGTGCCAGTAAGGTCAACGAGAATGAAAAACTGTTTTTT

clone size: many
J gene: TRBJ2-3
D gene: NA
V gene: TRBV10-3
CDR3 protein: CAIGTDTQYF
CDR3 DNA: TGTGCCATCGGCACAGATACGCAGTATTTT

clone size: few
J gene: TRBJ2-4
D gene: TRBD1
V gene: TRBV7-2
CDR3 protein: CASSLHRGQNIQYF
CDR3 DNA: TGTGCCAGCAGCTTACACAGGGGGCAAAACATTCAGTACTTC

clone size: NA
J gene: TRBJ2-1
D gene: NA
V gene: TRBV21-1
CDR3 protein: CASSKAVHPCYNEQFF
CDR3 DNA: TGTGCCAGCAGCAAAGCGGTCCACCCTTGCTACAATGAGCAGTTCTTC

clone size: NA
J gene: TRBJ1-1
D gene: NA
V gene: TRBV6-5
CDR3 protein: CASSYSRVFEAFF
CDR3 DNA: TGTGCCAGCAGTTACTCCAGGGTTTTTGAAGCTTTCTTT

clone size: many
J gene: TRBJ2-5
D gene: TRBD1
V gene: TRBV7-7
CDR3 protein: CASSRDSQETQYF
CDR3 DNA: TGTGCTAGCAGTCGGGACAGCCAAGAGACCCAGTACTTC

clone size: few
J gene: TRBJ2-5
D gene: NA
V gene: TRBV11-2
CDR3 protein: CASSLARLGGQETQYF
CDR3 DNA: TGTGCCAGCAGCTTAGCTAGATTGGGGGGCCAAGAGACCCAGTACTTC

clone size: few
J gene: TRBJ2-3
D gene: NA
V gene: TRBV4-2
CDR3 protein: CASSQVVSGPRTGDTQYF
CDR3 DNA: TGTGCCAGCAGCCAAGTAGTTTCTGGCCCCAGAACGGGAGATACGCAGTATTTT

clone size: few
J gene: TRBJ2-5
D gene: NA
V gene: TRBV7-2
CDR3 protein: CASSYYGYQETQYF
CDR3 DNA: TGTGCCAGCAGCTACTACGGGTACCAAGAGACCCAGTACTTC

clone size: few
J gene: TRBJ1-5
D gene: NA
V gene: TRBV20-1
CDR3 protein: CSARAYQNQPQHF
CDR3 DNA: TGCAGTGCTAGAGCTTACCAAAATCAGCCCCAGCATTTT

clone size: NA
J gene: TRBJ1-4
D gene: TRBD1
V gene: TRBV28
CDR3 protein: CASRAGQLEKLFF
CDR3 DNA: TGTGCCAGCAGAGCGGGACAGCTTGAAAAACTGTTTTTT

clone size: few
J gene: TRBJ2-2
D gene: NA
V gene: TRBV12-3/TRBV12-4
CDR3 protein: CASSRPGNKITGELFF
CDR3 DNA: TGTGCCAGCAGTCGTCCAGGGAATAAAATCACCGGGGAGCTGTTTTTT

clone size: few
J gene: TRBJ2-7
D gene: TRBD2
V gene: TRBV3-1
CDR3 protein: CASSPRGGRSYEQYF
CDR3 DNA: TGTGCCAGCAGCCCCCGGGGAGGGCGGAGCTACGAGCAGTACTTC

clone size: NA
J gene: TRBJ2-1
D gene: NA
V gene: TRBV29-1
CDR3 protein: CSVELVYGTWQFF
CDR3 DNA: TGCAGCGTTGAATTAGTGTACGGAACCTGGCAGTTCTTC

clone size: few
J gene: TRBJ2-7
D gene: TRBD2
V gene: TRBV5-1
CDR3 protein: CASSLGRAQREEGEQYF
CDR3 DNA: TGCGCCAGCAGCTTGGGCCGGGCCCAGCGGGAGGAAGGGGAGCAGTACTTC

clone size: many
J gene: TRBJ1-5
D gene: NA
V gene: TRBV6-2/TRBV6-3
CDR3 protein: CASSPPGSGNQPQHF
CDR3 DNA: TGTGCCAGCAGTCCCCCTGGGTCTGGCAATCAGCCCCAGCATTTT

clone size: NA
J gene: TRBJ1-3
D gene: NA
V gene: TRBV12-3/TRBV12-4
CDR3 protein: CASSQDTPGNTIYF
CDR3 DNA: TGTGCCAGCAGCCAGGACACTCCCGGAAACACCATATATTTT

clone size: few
J gene: TRBJ2-3
D gene: NA
V gene: TRBV5-6
CDR3 protein: CASKRSPRGTDTQYF
CDR3 DNA: TGTGCCAGCAAACGGTCTCCGCGCGGCACAGATACGCAGTATTTT

clone size: few
J gene: TRBJ1-2
D gene: TRBD1
V gene: TRBV20-1
CDR3 protein: CSARLEQGALGYTF
CDR3 DNA: TGCAGTGCTAGACTGGAGCAGGGGGCGCTCGGCTACACCTTC

clone size: few
J gene: TRBJ1-2
D gene: TRBD1
V gene: TRBV5-4
CDR3 protein: CASSAFGGTGYNGYTF
CDR3 DNA: TGTGCCAGCAGCGCCTTTGGGGGGACAGGGTATAATGGCTACACCTTC

clone size: NA
J gene: TRBJ1-2
D gene: TRBD1
V gene: TRBV15
CDR3 protein: CATSRRQGTNYGYTF
CDR3 DNA: TGTGCCACCAGCAGGCGACAGGGAACTAACTATGGCTACACCTTC

clone size: few
J gene: TRBJ1-1
D gene: NA
V gene: TRBV18
CDR3 protein: CASSRGDTEAFF
CDR3 DNA: TGTGCCAGCTCACGGGGAGACACTGAAGCTTTCTTT

clone size: many
J gene: TRBJ2-7
D gene: NA
V gene: TRBV2
CDR3 protein: CASSEVFEQYF
CDR3 DNA: TGTGCCAGCAGTGAGGTGTTCGAGCAGTACTTC

clone size: NA
J gene: TRBJ1-2
D gene: TRBD1
V gene: TRBV18
CDR3 protein: CAGSPADRDYGYTF
CDR3 DNA: TGTGCCGGCTCACCGGCCGACAGGGACTATGGCTACACCTTC

clone size: many
J gene: TRBJ2-3
D gene: TRBD1
V gene: TRBV19
CDR3 protein: CASTALDRGKTDTQYF
CDR3 DNA: TGTGCCAGTACCGCCCTGGACAGGGGGAAGACAGATACGCAGTATTTT

clone size: NA
J gene: TRBJ2-2
D gene: TRBD2
V gene: TRBV28
CDR3 protein: CASSSWTSGSGTGELFF
CDR3 DNA: TGTGCCAGCAGTTCCTGGACTAGCGGGTCGGGCACCGGGGAGCTGTTTTTT

clone size: few
J gene: TRBJ2-1
D gene: TRBD2
V gene: TRBV3-1
CDR3 protein: CASRVGAGDYNEQFF
CDR3 DNA: TGTGCCAGCAGGGTGGGAGCGGGAGACTACAATGAGCAGTTCTTC

clone size: NA
J gene: TRBJ2-1
D gene: NA
V gene: TRBV3-1
CDR3 protein: CASSQEGSSYNEQFF
CDR3 DNA: TGTGCCAGCAGCCAAGAAGGAAGCTCCTACAATGAGCAGTTCTTC

clone size: NA
J gene: TRBJ1-5
D gene: NA
V gene: TRBV12-3/TRBV12-4
CDR3 protein: CASSYGVSNQPQHF
CDR3 DNA: TGTGCCAGCAGCTACGGGGTTAGCAATCAGCCCCAGCATTTT

clone size: many
J gene: TRBJ2-5
D gene: TRBD1
V gene: TRBV4-3
CDR3 protein: CASSQGTGVGETQYF
CDR3 DNA: TGCGCCAGCAGCCAAGGGACAGGGGTCGGGGAGACCCAGTACTTC

clone size: many
J gene: TRBJ2-1
D gene: TRBD2
V gene: TRBV28
CDR3 protein: CASRAGGTVGEQFF
CDR3 DNA: TGTGCCAGCAGAGCGGGAGGAACTGTCGGTGAGCAGTTCTTC

clone size: many
J gene: TRBJ2-1
D gene: NA
V gene: TRBV5-1
CDR3 protein: CASSSGVSSSLEQFF
CDR3 DNA: TGCGCCAGCAGCTCAGGGGTCTCTAGTAGTCTTGAGCAGTTCTTC

clone size: NA
J gene: TRBJ2-1
D gene: NA
V gene: TRBV5-4
CDR3 protein: CASSPATRSSYNEQFF
CDR3 DNA: TGTGCCAGCAGCCCCGCTACTCGGAGCTCCTACAATGAGCAGTTCTTC

clone size: few
J gene: TRBJ2-7
D gene: NA
V gene: TRBV9
CDR3 protein: CASSVSTSSYEQYF
CDR3 DNA: TGTGCCAGCAGCGTTTCGACTAGCTCCTACGAGCAGTACTTC